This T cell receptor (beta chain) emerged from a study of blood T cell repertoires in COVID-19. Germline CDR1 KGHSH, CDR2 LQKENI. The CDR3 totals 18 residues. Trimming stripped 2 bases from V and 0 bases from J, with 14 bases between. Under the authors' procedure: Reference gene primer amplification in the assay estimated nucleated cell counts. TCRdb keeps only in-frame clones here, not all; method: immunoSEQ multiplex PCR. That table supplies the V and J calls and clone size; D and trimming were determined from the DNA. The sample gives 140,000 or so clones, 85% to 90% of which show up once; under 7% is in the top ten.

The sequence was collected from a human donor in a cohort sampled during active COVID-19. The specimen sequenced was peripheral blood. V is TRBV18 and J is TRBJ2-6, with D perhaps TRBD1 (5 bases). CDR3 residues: CASSPTAPRVSGANVLTF. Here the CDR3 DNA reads TGTGCCAGCTCACCAACTGCACCCAGGGTCTCTGGGGCCAACGTCCTGACTTTC.